What follows are 20 T cell receptor beta chains derived from one specimen sequenced in a study of shared clonotypes between healthy human individuals. The protocol was immunoSEQ multiplex PCR, while the TCRdb copy is restricted to in-frame clones and leaves out a portion. The repertoire holds 2 million to 3 million clones, with just over 90% as singletons. Material: naive CD4+ T cells sorted from blood. The subset here: CD45RA+ positively selected. These receptors all come from a man aged 18 to 29 in good health.

The chain carries TRBV7-9 and TRBJ1-6; perhaps TRBD1 as D (6 bases). Germline V gene data show CDR1 as SEHNR and CDR2 as FQNEAQ (reference sequence). This CDR3 region has 14 residues. Trimming stripped 3 bases from V and 6 bases from J, with 9 bases between. As DNA, the CDR3 is TGTGCCAGCAGCTTTACAGGGTCTAATTCACCCCTCCACTTT. It is translated as CASSFTGSNSPLHF.

Concerning this clone itself: The identical CDR3 is also encoded by other nucleotide sequences in the sample. The genes are TRBV2 and TRBJ1-2, with 10 bases matching TRBD1. The CDR3 runs to 12 residues. The J segment lost 7 bases and the V segment lost 6 bases, leaving 2 bases of the junction unmatched. CDR1 and CDR2 (germline): SNHLY, FYNNEI. The chain's CDR3 is CASSGTGVGYTF. DNA of the CDR3: TGTGCCAGCAGCGGGACAGGGGTTGGCTACACCTTC.

The chain recombines TRBV18 with TRBJ2-2; 9 bases match TRBD1. The CDR3 runs 16 residues. Trimming took 3 bases from V and 1 from J; bases not matched to a gene: 3. The germline V gene has CDR1 KGHSH and CDR2 LQKENI. CDR3 nucleotides: TGTGCCAGCTCACCCCGGACAGGGGAGAACACCGGGGAGCTGTTTTTT. Encoded protein: CASSPRTGENTGELFF.

This clone has a handful of counts. Other nucleotide sequences from this sample produce the same CDR3. The V and J genes are TRBV30 and TRBJ1-5; D is unclear. V was clipped by 2 bases and J by 4 bases, with 6 bases between them. There are 12 residues in the CDR3. The germline V gene has CDR1 GTSNPN and CDR2 SVGIG (reference sequence). Here the CDR3 reads CAWSSPNQPQHF. CDR3 nucleotides: TGTGCCTGGAGTTCTCCGAATCAGCCCCAGCATTTT. Full variable domain (missing parts from reference TRBV30 and TRBJ1-5): SQTIHQWPATLVQPVGSPLSLECTVEGTSNPNLYWYRQAAGRGLQLLFYSVGIGQISSEVPQNLSASRPQDRQFILSSKKLLLSDSGFYLCAWSSPNQPQHFGDGTRLSIL.

As to this clone: It may be a read error: a sequence one base away is much more abundant. CDR3 in amino acids: CASSVDSNQPQHF. As DNA, the CDR3 is TGTGCCAGCAGCGTCGACAGCAATCAGCCCCAGCATTTT. This chain links TRBV11-2 with TRBJ1-5; D remains ambiguous. The V and J ends lost 5 bases and 1 base respectively, with 6 bases between them. There are 13 residues in the CDR3. The germline V gene has CDR1 SGHAT and CDR2 FQNNGV.

The V call is TRBV9, the J call TRBJ2-3, with 9 bases aligning to TRBD2. Germline CDR1 is SGDLS and CDR2 is YYNGEE. CDR3 length equals 18 residues. V lost 0 bases, J lost 1 base, and 9 bases stayed unmatched. CDR3 sequence reads: CASSVATSTSGRTDTQYF. CDR3 nucleotide sequence: TGTGCCAGCAGCGTAGCTACGTCGACTAGCGGTCGCACAGATACGCAGTATTTT.

This sequence joins TRBV7-2 and TRBJ2-1; 9 positions agree with TRBD2. This CDR3 has 13 residues. Germline CDR1 and CDR2: SGHTA and FQGNSA. Unmatched junction bases numbered 6, after V lost 11 bases and J lost 4 bases. The CDR3 DNA reads as TGTGCCCAGAGACTAGCGGATTACAATGAGCAGTTCTTC. Translating gives CAQRLADYNEQFF.

The chain has TRBV15 and TRBJ1-3; D is ambiguous. Trimming pared 1 base from V and 4 bases from J, leaving 8 bases between. The length of the CDR3 is 14 residues. CDR1 and CDR2 (germline): LNHNV, YYDKDF (reference sequence). The CDR3 spells CATSRGETGNTIYF. In DNA form, the CDR3 reads TGTGCCACCAGCAGAGGGGAAACCGGAAACACCATATATTTT.

Only a few counts were recorded for this clone. The CDR3 loop reads CASVLNTEAFF. CDR3 nucleotides: TGTGCCAGCGTCCTGAACACTGAAGCTTTCTTT. The J gene is TRBJ1-1, the V gene TRBV6-1; D remains unclear. In germline, CDR1 is MNHNS, CDR2 SASEGT. Trimming stripped 8 bases from V and 0 bases from J, with 4 bases between. The CDR3 totals 11 residues.

The J gene is TRBJ1-2, the V gene TRBV19; tentative D call: TRBD1 (5 bases). Germline CDR1 reads LNHDA; CDR2 reads SQIVND (reference sequence). Trimming pared 2 bases from V and 0 bases from J, leaving 7 bases between. The CDR3 contains 14 residues. CDR3 in amino acids: CASSITTANYGYTF. In DNA, the CDR3 is TGTGCCAGTAGTATAACGACAGCTAACTATGGCTACACCTTC.

The chain combines TRBV2 with TRBJ2-7; D call uncertain. Between the trimmed V and J ends, which lost 4 bases and 2 bases, there was a span of 12 bases. The CDR3 contains 14 residues. The germline CDR1 and CDR2 sequences are SNHLY and FYNNEI. CDR3 in DNA: TGTGCCAGCAGTGGGACCCGCTTCCCCTACGAGCAGTACTTC. Translated, it gives CASSGTRFPYEQYF.

This clone was detected a few times. The rearrangement uses TRBV25-1 and TRBJ1-5; no firm D call. V lost 3 bases and J 3 bases, leaving 6 bases between the germline ends. Germline V gives CDR1 MGHDK, CDR2 SYGVNS. CDR3 length: 13 amino acids. The CDR3 sequence: CASSEGHNQPQHF. For the CDR3, the DNA is TGTGCCAGCAGTGAGGGTCACAATCAGCCCCAGCATTTT.

This rearrangement joins TRBV7-9 to TRBJ2-1; 8 bases match TRBD2. Germline V lookup: CDR1 SEHNR, CDR2 FQNEAQ (reference sequence). Trimming removed 4 bases from V and 7 bases from J; junction bases left unmatched: 6. The CDR3 loop spans 14 amino acids. CDR3 amino acids: CASSSLAGLNEQFF. The DNA for the CDR3 is TGTGCCAGCAGCTCCTTAGCGGGATTGAATGAGCAGTTCTTC.

This chain connects TRBV5-1 to TRBJ2-3; 11 bases are shared with TRBD2. V lost 3 bases, J lost 2 bases, and 8 bases stayed unmatched. CDR1 is SGHRS, CDR2 YFSETQ, per germline. The length of the CDR3 is 17 residues. CDR3 loop: CASSYSGLAEPTDTQYF. CDR3 nucleotide sequence: TGCGCCAGCAGCTATTCGGGACTAGCGGAACCCACAGATACGCAGTATTTT.

The chain is built from TRBV20-1 and TRBJ1-2; 7 nucleotides match TRBD1. This CDR3 spans 11 amino acids. Germline CDR1 reads DFQATT; CDR2 reads SNEGSKA (reference sequence). The V gene end was trimmed by 2 bases and the J gene end by 10 bases; junction bases not matched to a gene: 4. CDR3 DNA: TGCAGTGCTAGATGGGACAGCCACTACACCTTC. Translating it yields CSARWDSHYTF.

The V call is TRBV10-3, the J call TRBJ1-1; 7 nucleotides agree with TRBD1. This CDR3 has 16 residues. V was clipped by 4 bases and J by 1 base; unmatched bases: 9. Per germline, CDR1 ENHRY and CDR2 SYGVKD. The CDR3 region has the DNA TGTGCCATCAGTGTAACCCGGACAGGAGGGAACACTGAAGCTTTCTTT. Amino acid sequence: CAISVTRTGGNTEAFF.

The chain employs TRBV28 and TRBJ1-1, with 8 positions matching TRBD1. The trim removed 5 bases at V and 2 bases at J, leaving 7 bases unmatched. Per the germline V gene, CDR1 is MDHEN and CDR2 is SYDVKM. This CDR3 has 15 residues. As DNA, the CDR3 is TGTGCCAGCAGTCCATGGACAGGGCCAAACACTGAAGCTTTCTTT. Translation gives CASSPWTGPNTEAFF.

V usage is TRBV5-4 and J usage is TRBJ1-6; 11 positions match TRBD1. V lost 3 bases, J lost 5 bases, and 4 bases stayed unmatched. This CDR3 is built from 16 residues. Looked up from germline, CDR1 is SGHNT and CDR2 is YYREEE (reference sequence). This chain's CDR3 is CASSSGTGGNNSPLHF. The CDR3 DNA is TGTGCCAGCAGCTCTGGGACAGGGGGTAATAATTCACCCCTCCACTTT.

The chain carries TRBV19 and TRBJ2-7; weak D call: TRBD2 (5 bases). The germline V gene encodes CDR1 LNHDA and CDR2 SQIVND (reference sequence). V was pared by 5 bases and J by 3 bases, with 17 bases between. The CDR3 covers 15 residues. CDR3 DNA: TGTGCCAGTAGTCAGACCGTTGGCGGGTACTACGAGCAGTACTTC. This codes for CASSQTVGGYYEQYF.

Points on this clone: Other DNA sequences of this sample code for an identical CDR3. The chain employs TRBV5-1 and TRBJ1-1; TRBD1 matches 7 bases. The CDR3 sequence is 15 residues long. Unmatched junction bases numbered 2, after V lost 0 bases and J lost 0 bases. CDR1 and CDR2 from the germline V gene are SGHRS and YFSETQ. CDR3 protein: CASSLGGTVNTEAFF. CDR3 nucleotide sequence: TGCGCCAGCAGCTTGGGGGGGACAGTGAACACTGAAGCTTTCTTT.